The next 26 T cell receptor beta chains were all read from a single sample in a study of identical twins. Each CDR3 protein is one row after TCRdb ran MiXCR on the 5' RACE reads. The sample has about 240,000 distinct CDR3 sequences, approximately 12% seen once. The same data also contributed to another study, on yellow fever vaccine responses in identical twins.

Sequenced material: memory (CD45RO+) T cells sorted from blood. The source is a woman aged 18-29 years in good health.

This clonotype has just a few counts. The chain combines TRBV20-1 with TRBJ2-4; 7 bases agree with TRBD2. The CDR3 spans 15 residues. Per the germline V gene, CDR1 is DFQATT and CDR2 is SNEGSKA (reference sequence). V gave up 0 bases and J gave up 6 bases; unmatched junction bases: 8. CDR3 in DNA: TGCAGTGCTAGAGATCTGGCTAGCGGAATAAACATTCAGTACTTC. Protein product: CSARDLASGINIQYF.

This clonotype has only a few counts. The chain uses TRBV3-1 and TRBJ2-7; D tentatively reads TRBD1 or TRBD2 (5 bases each). The V and J ends lost 1 base and 0 bases respectively, with 10 bases between them. The germline V gene encodes CDR1 LGHDT and CDR2 YNNKEL (reference sequence). This CDR3 region has 15 residues. CDR3: CASSQGLGTSYEQYF. In nucleotides, the CDR3 is TGTGCCAGCAGCCAAGGACTGGGGACCTCCTACGAGCAGTACTTC.

This clonotype was detected ten times or more. The rearrangement uses TRBV11-2 and TRBJ2-5; 14 nucleotides match TRBD2. With 5 bases clipped from V and 1 base from J, the junction kept 6 bases outside the gene matches. The CDR3 has 17 amino acids. Germline V gene sequence: CDR1 SGHAT, CDR2 FQNNGV. This chain's CDR3 is CASSPRGLAGVQETQYF. CDR3 nucleotide sequence: TGTGCCAGCAGCCCCCGGGGACTAGCGGGGGTCCAAGAGACCCAGTACTTC.

The J gene is TRBJ2-5, the V gene TRBV6-6; a weak D match, TRBD2 (5 bases). The CDR3 consists of 11 residues. V shed 0 bases and J shed 14 bases, with 10 bases lying between them. Germline V CDR1 and CDR2: MNHNY, SVGAGI (reference sequence). The chain's CDR3 is CASSYSGSVYF. DNA of the CDR3: TGTGCCAGCAGTTACTCAGGGAGCGTCTACTTC.

V gene TRBV20-1 combines with J gene TRBJ2-3, with 8 nucleotides matching TRBD1. The CDR3 is 14 residues long. The trim removed 3 bases at V and 0 bases at J, leaving 2 bases unmatched. Germline CDR1 reads DFQATT; CDR2 reads SNEGSKA (reference sequence). For the CDR3, the DNA is TGCAGTGCTAGCGGACAGGGTAGCACAGATACGCAGTATTTT. Residues: CSASGQGSTDTQYF.

V usage is TRBV15 and J usage is TRBJ2-1; D ambiguous. V was trimmed by 4 bases and J by 4 bases, leaving 11 bases between them. The CDR3 consists of 14 residues. CDR1 and CDR2 (germline): LNHNV, YYDKDF (reference sequence). This CDR3 is CATSTRAEYNEQFF. The CDR3 DNA sequence: TGTGCCACCAGCACCCGGGCGGAATACAATGAGCAGTTCTTC.

The chain has TRBV11-2 and TRBJ2-1; 12 nucleotides match TRBD2. V gave up 3 bases and J gave up 7 bases; unmatched junction bases: 7. CDR3 size: 16 residues. The V gene's germline CDR1 is SGHAT and CDR2 FQNNGV. CDR3 protein: CASSLDLLAGGNEQFF. The CDR3 nucleotides read TGTGCCAGCAGCTTGGATTTACTAGCGGGAGGTAATGAGCAGTTCTTC.

Only a few counts were recorded for this clonotype. The chain recombines TRBV6-5 with TRBJ2-5; TRBD2 matches 8 bases. Germline V gene lookup returns CDR1 MNHEY and CDR2 SVGAGI. The CDR3 loop spans 16 amino acids. J gave up 4 bases and V 3 bases, and 10 bases lay outside the gene matches. The CDR3 sequence: CASSYSGTRLAETQYF. DNA for the CDR3: TGTGCCAGCAGTTATTCCGGGACTAGGCTGGCAGAGACCCAGTACTTC.

This clonotype was detected only a few times. This chain joins TRBV5-1 and TRBJ1-1; no firm D call. V lost 0 bases and J lost 6, with 12 bases in between. Germline V gene sequence: CDR1 SGHRS, CDR2 YFSETQ. The CDR3 totals 14 residues. The CDR3: CASSLASAKAEAFF. The CDR3, as DNA: TGCGCCAGCAGCTTGGCCTCGGCAAAGGCTGAAGCTTTCTTT. The full variable domain, with the rest looked up from reference TRBV5-1 and TRBJ1-1, is KAGVTQTPRYLIKTRGQQVTLSCSPISGHRSVSWYQQTPGQGLQFLFEYFSETQRNKGNFPGRFSGRQFSNSRSEMNVSTLELGDSALYLCASSLASAKAEAFFGQGTRLTVV.

V is TRBV5-4 and J is TRBJ2-1; 7 bases match TRBD2. The germline V gene has CDR1 SGHNT and CDR2 YYREEE (reference sequence). The CDR3 is made up of 13 amino acids. J lost 3 bases, V lost 4 bases, and 1 base had no gene match. CDR3 protein: CASSPGGYNEQFF. CDR3 bases: TGTGCCAGCAGCCCGGGGGGCTACAATGAGCAGTTCTTC.

This clonotype has a count of ten or more. The chain combines TRBV20-1 with TRBJ2-5, with 8 nucleotides matching TRBD1. With V trimmed by 3 bases and J by 7 bases, 7 bases remained unmatched. The CDR3 runs 13 residues. Germline values: CDR1 DFQATT, CDR2 SNEGSKA (reference sequence). CDR3 DNA: TGCAGTGCTAGCGGACAGGGACCGGCGACCCAGTACTTC. Protein sequence: CSASGQGPATQYF.

This clonotype was recorded only once. The germline gene is not matched at one end of the junction; a read error may be the cause. This chain joins TRBV11-2 and TRBJ2-1, with 13 bases matching TRBD2. Germline values: CDR1 SGHAT, CDR2 FQNNGV. The CDR3 has 19 residues. Written as DNA, the CDR3 is TGTGCCAGCAGTGTATCCCCCACTAGCGGGAGGGCTATCTACAATGATCAGTTCTTC. It specifies CASSVSPTSGRAIYNDQFF. Using reference TRBV11-2 and TRBJ2-1 for the parts outside the CDR3, the full variable domain is EAGVAQSPRYKIIEKRQSVAFWCNPISGHATLYWYQQILGQGPKLLIQFQNNGVVDDSQLPKDRFSAERLKGVDSTLKIQPAKLEDSAVYLCASSVSPTSGRAIYNDQFFGPGTRLTVL.

The rearrangement uses TRBV11-2 and TRBJ2-6; the D is unclear. Trimming took off 5 bases at V and 1 base at J, with 18 bases between the two ends. Germline assignment: CDR1 SGHAT and CDR2 FQNNGV. CDR3 size: 18 residues. The DNA of the CDR3 is TGTGCCAGCAGCCCCCCTTTGGGTAGGATGTCTGGGGCCAACGTCCTGACTTTC. This encodes CASSPPLGRMSGANVLTF.

This clonotype was counted only a few times. This chain uses TRBV27 with TRBJ1-5, with 7 positions matching TRBD1. Germline-derived CDR1 and CDR2 are MNHEY and SMNVEV (reference sequence). V dropped 4 bases and J dropped 6; count of bases not matched to a gene: 6. The CDR3 has 14 amino acids. The CDR3 DNA reads TGTGCCAGCAGTTATGAGACAGGGACTCAGCCCCAGCATTTT. It codes for CASSYETGTQPQHF.

This clonotype was recorded a few times. The chain recombines TRBV24-1 with TRBJ2-2, with TRBD2 matching over 8 bases. With 2 bases clipped from V and 9 bases from J, the junction kept 13 bases outside the gene matches. The CDR3 runs 17 residues. Looked up from germline, CDR1 is KGHDR and CDR2 is SFDVKD. The CDR3 nucleotides read TGTGCCACCAGTGATTCGCTAGCGGGCTATTCACACCGGGAGCTGTTTTTT. Translation: CATSDSLAGYSHRELFF.

This clonotype was observed many times. The chain joins TRBV20-1 to TRBJ2-2, with TRBD2 identical over 14 bases. CDR3 length equals 16 residues. J gave up 3 bases and V 5 bases, and 5 bases lay outside the gene matches. Looked up from germline, CDR1 is DFQATT and CDR2 is SNEGSKA (reference sequence). CDR3 in amino acids: CSAPRLAGGDTGELFF. In DNA form, the CDR3 reads TGCAGTGCTCCGAGACTAGCGGGAGGGGACACCGGGGAGCTGTTTTTT.

This chain connects TRBV5-1 to TRBJ2-3, with 7 bases aligning to TRBD2. Germline CDR1 SGHRS, CDR2 YFSETQ. The CDR3 runs to 15 residues. V was clipped by 1 base and J by 0 bases; unmatched bases: 2. The CDR3 reads CASSLWEGSTDTQYF. The CDR3 nucleotides read TGCGCCAGCAGCTTGTGGGAGGGCAGCACAGATACGCAGTATTTT.

The chain recombines TRBV6-2 or TRBV6-3 with TRBJ2-7; D assignment may be TRBD1 or TRBD2 (5 bases each). This CDR3 spans 11 amino acids. CDR1 is MNHEY, CDR2 SVGEGT, per germline. V lost 7 bases and J lost 9, with 13 bases in between. CDR3 in amino acids: CASTPGSRQYF. In DNA, the CDR3 is TGTGCCAGCACCCCAGGGAGTCGGCAGTACTTC.

The chain combines TRBV7-2 with TRBJ2-5; possibly TRBD1 or TRBD2 for D (6 bases each). Germline V gene data show CDR1 as SGHTA and CDR2 as FQGNSA. This CDR3 comprises 13 residues. V was cut by 1 base and J by 6 bases, with 9 bases left in between. The DNA of the CDR3 is TGTGCCAGCAGCTTAGAGGGGGGACAGACCCAGTACTTC. Amino acid sequence: CASSLEGGQTQYF.

This clonotype came up many times. The gene calls are TRBV12-3 or TRBV12-4 and TRBJ2-3, with D unresolved. There are 13 residues in the CDR3. Deletions cut 10 bases from V and 4 bases from J, with 15 bases between. The CDR3 is CATAGPRPDTQYF. CDR3 nucleotide sequence: TGTGCCACCGCTGGGCCTAGACCAGATACGCAGTATTTT.

This rearrangement joins TRBV20-1 to TRBJ2-5; a possible D gene is TRBD1 (6 bases). Deletions cut 5 bases from V and 1 base from J, with 11 bases between. CDR1 and CDR2 (germline): DFQATT, SNEGSKA (reference sequence). The CDR3 is 13 residues long. CDR3 sequence: CSADQGPQETQYF. DNA of the CDR3: TGCAGTGCTGACCAGGGGCCCCAAGAGACCCAGTACTTC.

This clonotype has just a few counts. The genes are TRBV5-1 and TRBJ1-2; tentative D call: TRBD1 (5 bases). Germline V CDR1 and CDR2: SGHRS, YFSETQ. Trimming stripped 0 bases from V and 4 bases from J, with 13 bases between. CDR3 length: 15 residues. The CDR3 spells CASSLAGEALYGYTF. The CDR3 region has the DNA TGCGCCAGCAGCTTGGCGGGGGAGGCCCTCTATGGCTACACCTTC.

This clonotype was counted only a few times. V gene TRBV2 combines with J gene TRBJ2-5; D remains ambiguous. The germline V and J ends were trimmed by 7 bases and 2 bases, with 14 bases remaining between them. CDR3 length: 14 amino acids. CDR1 SNHLY and CDR2 FYNNEI come from the germline V gene. CDR3 amino acids: CASKLGRQQETQYF. The CDR3 DNA reads as TGTGCCAGCAAGTTGGGCAGGCAGCAAGAGACCCAGTACTTC.

This clonotype has a handful of counts. CDR3: CASGREGVYEQYF. DNA of the CDR3: TGTGCCAGCGGTAGGGAGGGGGTGTACGAGCAGTACTTC. The J gene is TRBJ2-7, the V gene TRBV12-3 or TRBV12-4; the D gene is possibly TRBD2 (7 bases). The CDR3 has 13 residues. V shed 8 bases and J shed 4 bases, with 15 bases lying between them.

This clonotype was picked up one time. The CDR3 loop is CAISRKRVDHNSPLHF. The CDR3 DNA reads as TGTGCCATCAGTAGAAAAAGGGTGGACCATAATTCACCCCTCCACTTT. The chain couples TRBV10-3 to TRBJ1-6; D is unresolved. The V gene lost 5 bases and the J gene lost 5 bases, with 16 bases spanning the gap. CDR1 and CDR2 from the germline V gene are ENHRY and SYGVKD. This CDR3 contains 16 residues.

V and J are TRBV7-6 and TRBJ2-3; TRBD2 might be the D (5 bases). This CDR3 spans 15 amino acids. Per germline, CDR1 SGHVS and CDR2 FNYEAQ. Trimming removed 1 base from V and 2 bases from J, with 10 bases in between. CDR3 in amino acids: CASSLGRTDTDTQYF. The CDR3 DNA is TGTGCCAGCAGCTTAGGGAGGACCGACACAGATACGCAGTATTTT.